This entry features one T cell receptor beta chain sequence. The data are from a study of blood T cells in healthy people across ages. Then a second PCR, running roughly 6 to 11 cycles, was carried out with a sample-barcoded 5' primer and a J-beta primer mix. Using its own MiXCR run on the 5' RACE reads, TCRdb lists one record per CDR3 protein. Here the sample spans roughly 680,000 distinct CDR3 sequences, 45% to 50% being singletons. V was shortened by 3 bases and J by 2 bases, with 11 bases between the two germline ends. Germline lookup yields CDR1 KGHSH and CDR2 LQKENI. CDR3 length: 14 residues. The clonotype comes from a woman aged 55-69 years in good health. Material for sequencing was blood. The gene calls are TRBV18 and TRBJ2-7, with D perhaps TRBD2 (6 bases). The CDR3 DNA is TGTGCCAGCTCACCCCGGGACTCCACCTACGAGCAGTACTTC. Translation gives CASSPRDSTYEQYF.